This T cell receptor beta chain was found in a study of vaccination and CD4 T cells after COVID-19. The study's findings and limits: Researchers report that a median about 86% of reactive clones in convalescent patients surfaced only post-vaccination.

About this clonotype: Antigen specificity is unknown.

Regarding treatment: approximately 9-day PBMC culture with coronavirus spike peptide pools or control peptides (ViraFEST assay). Before the COVID-19 pandemic (2011-2018), CD4+ T cells were obtained from the unexposed donor. Researchers used the Oncomine TCR Beta short-read assay to sequence DNA from cultured CD4+ T cells. Each CDR3 protein gets one entry after TCRdb re-called the PCR reads with MiXCR. The profile shows several thousand distinct CDR3 sequences, about 34% of them singletons. Sequences were obtained from CD4+ T cells from blood, cultured in vitro. This TCR was recovered from a human donor in good health.

CDR3 loop: CSVGGTGVSDTQYF. CDR3 coding DNA: TGCAGCGTTGGGGGGACAGGGGTGTCAGATACGCAGTATTTT. This rearrangement joins TRBV29-1 to TRBJ2-3, with 10 bases matching TRBD1. J gave up 4 bases and V 4 bases, and 5 bases lay outside the gene matches. Germline assignment: CDR1 SQVTM and CDR2 ANQGSEA. The CDR3 runs 14 residues.